These 7 T cell receptor beta chains originate from one sample sequenced in a study of T cells in localized non-small cell lung cancer (TCRdb year 2020). Library prep was done by the immunoSEQ multiplex PCR assay. This is the immuneACCESS table as TCRdb keeps it, with only in-frame sequences that have V and J called. A part of the clones is gone; compared with another copy, unresolved V genes explain less than half, and the rest is unexplained. The sample table contains almost 40,000 clones; only one count was recorded for around 75% of them. The ten largest clonotypes hold approximately 35% of the sample. The specimen was PBMCs, collected before any cancer treatment. The receptors were sampled from a woman aged 35 to 70 with stage II squamous cell lung carcinoma.

This clone has just one count. The chain links TRBV29-1 to TRBJ1-2; D gene uncertain. Trimming removed 1 base from V and 8 bases from J, with 11 bases in between. Per germline, CDR1 SQVTM and CDR2 ANQGSEA. This CDR3 has 12 amino acids. The DNA of the CDR3 is TGCAGCGTTGAAGTGACGGCGGGGGGCTACACCTTC. This translates into CSVEVTAGGYTF.

The CDR3 sequence is CASSLDPADSNQPQHF. The CDR3 nucleotides are TGTGCCAGCAGCTTAGATCCGGCCGATAGCAATCAGCCCCAGCATTTT. The gene calls are TRBV11-3 and TRBJ1-5; no clear D. CDR3 length: 16 residues. Germline V gene sequence: CDR1 SGHNT, CDR2 YENEEA. V lost 0 bases and J 0 bases, leaving 9 bases between the germline ends.

The chain employs TRBV27 and TRBJ1-4; D is possibly TRBD1 (5 bases). This CDR3 region has 14 residues. The germline V gene encodes CDR1 MNHEY and CDR2 SMNVEV (reference sequence). Trimming took 8 bases from V and 5 from J, leaving 15 bases between them. In DNA, the CDR3 is TGTGCCAGCCGAAAATGGGGGAGGAATGAAAAACTGTTTTTT. Its protein product is CASRKWGRNEKLFF.

This chain joins TRBV27 and TRBJ2-3; maybe TRBD2 (5 bases). The length of the CDR3 is 17 residues. Germline V CDR1 and CDR2: MNHEY, SMNVEV (reference sequence). V dropped 6 bases and J dropped 1 base, with 20 bases sitting between them. CDR3 protein: CASSPGVPGMGTDTQYF. CDR3 nucleotide sequence: TGTGCCAGCAGCCCCGGGGTGCCTGGAATGGGCACAGATACGCAGTATTTT.

This clone came up once. The CDR3 DNA is TGTGCCAGCAGCCAGAGGGGGGCTAGCGGGAGGCTCGAGCAGTACTTC. Amino acids: CASSQRGASGRLEQYF. The chain couples TRBV4-2 to TRBJ2-7; 11 bases line up with TRBD2. The germline V gene has CDR1 LGHNA and CDR2 YNFKEQ. V was clipped by 3 bases and J by 6 bases; unmatched bases: 10. This CDR3 is 16 amino acids long.

This chain joins TRBV28 and TRBJ2-7; D might be TRBD1 (5 bases). CDR1 and CDR2 (germline): MDHEN, SYDVKM. There are 12 residues in the CDR3. The V end lost 6 bases, the J end lost 3 bases, and 9 bases lay between the germline ends. CDR3 sequence (DNA): TGTGCCAGCAGGGACACCCTCTACGAGCAGTACTTC. This gives the protein CASRDTLYEQYF.

This clone was seen a few times. This sequence joins TRBV29-1 and TRBJ1-4; D is possibly TRBD1 (5 bases). Trimming cost V 7 bases and J 7 bases, with 16 bases left between them. The CDR3 runs to 13 residues. Looked up from germline, CDR1 is SQVTM and CDR2 is ANQGSEA. CDR3 in amino acids: CSAAGLLGEKLFF. The DNA for the CDR3 is TGCAGCGCCGCGGGACTCCTAGGTGAAAAACTGTTTTTT.